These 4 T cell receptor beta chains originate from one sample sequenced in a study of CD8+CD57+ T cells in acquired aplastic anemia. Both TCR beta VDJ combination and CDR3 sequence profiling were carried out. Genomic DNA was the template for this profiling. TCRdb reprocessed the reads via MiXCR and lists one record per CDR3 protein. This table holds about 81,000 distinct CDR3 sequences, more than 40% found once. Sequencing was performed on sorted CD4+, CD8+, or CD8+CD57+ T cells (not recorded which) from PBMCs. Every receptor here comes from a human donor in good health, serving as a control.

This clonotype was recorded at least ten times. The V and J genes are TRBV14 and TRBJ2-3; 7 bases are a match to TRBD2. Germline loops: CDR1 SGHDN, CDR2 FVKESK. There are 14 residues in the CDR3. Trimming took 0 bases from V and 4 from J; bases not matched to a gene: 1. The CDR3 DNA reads TGTGCCAGCAGCCAAGAGACTAGCTCAGATACGCAGTATTTT. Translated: CASSQETSSDTQYF. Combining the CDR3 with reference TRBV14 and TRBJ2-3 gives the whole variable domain EAGVTQFPSHSVIEKGQTVTLRCDPISGHDNLYWYRRVMGKEIKFLLHFVKESKQDESGMPNNRFLAERTGGTYSTLKVQPAELEDSGVYFCASSQETSSDTQYFGPGTRLTVL.

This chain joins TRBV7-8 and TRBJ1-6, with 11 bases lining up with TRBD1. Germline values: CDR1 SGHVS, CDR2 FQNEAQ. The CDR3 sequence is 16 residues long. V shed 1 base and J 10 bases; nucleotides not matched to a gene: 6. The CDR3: CASSLEGQGEVSPLHF. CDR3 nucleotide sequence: TGTGCCAGCAGCTTAGAGGGACAGGGGGAAGTATCACCCCTCCACTTT.

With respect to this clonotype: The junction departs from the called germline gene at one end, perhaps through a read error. Here the CDR3 reads CSARDSDTTYDSPLHF. The CDR3 bases are TGCAGTGCTAGAGATTCCGACACAACCTATGATTCACCCCTCCACTTT. The chain joins TRBV20-1 to TRBJ1-6; D is ambiguous. The CDR3 loop spans 16 amino acids. CDR1 DFQATT and CDR2 SNEGSKA come from the germline V gene (reference sequence).

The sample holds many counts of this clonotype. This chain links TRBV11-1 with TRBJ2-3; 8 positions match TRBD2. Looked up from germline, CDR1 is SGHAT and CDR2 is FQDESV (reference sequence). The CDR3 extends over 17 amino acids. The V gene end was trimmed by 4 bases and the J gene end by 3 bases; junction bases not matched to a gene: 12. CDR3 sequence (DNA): TGTGCCAGCAGCTCTTCAGGGAAGCGGGGGTTGACAGATACGCAGTATTTT. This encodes CASSSSGKRGLTDTQYF.